A single T cell receptor beta chain is shown here with its context. Its antigen is unknown. Germline V CDR1 and CDR2: SNHLY, FYNNEI. The CDR3 spans 14 residues. The ends lost 4 bases at V and 4 bases at J; junction bases unmatched: 5. This specimen belongs to a study of T cell repertoires in cytomegalovirus infection. On the study more broadly: CMV infection and matching HLA type were both indicated by public TCR beta signatures. General study results and limits: Across the ex vivo response, the dominant clonotypes were HLA-C-restricted CMV-specific TCR beta clonotypes. Totalled public TCR beta family frequency picked out people who carried CMV plus the relevant HLA.

One entry per CDR3 protein, called by TCRdb with MiXCR from the reads. The repertoire holds about 490,000 distinct CDR3 sequences, with more than 20% as singletons. This chain links TRBV2 with TRBJ2-5, with 8 nucleotides matching TRBD2. The clonotype comes from a human donor in good health (CMV status not recorded). Some clones in this sample may be carry-over from other donors' samples. Sequencing was performed on PBMCs. CDR3 in DNA: TGTGCCAGCAGTGCGGCGGGAGGAGCAGAGACCCAGTACTTC. Residues: CASSAAGGAETQYF.